The sequence of this T cell receptor beta chain was determined in a study of OX40 agonist ivuxolimab in advanced cancers. Overall study findings and caveats: Expansion of clones was among the lowest in partial responders at 0.1-3.0 mg/kg.

The CDR3 spans 13 residues. V was trimmed by 1 base and J by 5 bases, leaving 9 bases between them. The germline gives CDR1 SGHRS, CDR2 YFSETQ. Regarding this clone: Its target is unknown.

The method was immunoSEQ multiplex PCR; TCRdb's version includes in-frame clones alone and lacks a portion of them. The sample lists some 60,000 clones, roughly 86% occurring once. No patient had autoimmune disease or received systemic immunosuppression. The material was CD4+ or CD8+ T cells sorted from blood, obtained in a trial of the OX40 agonist ivuxolimab. This sequence joins TRBV5-1 and TRBJ2-5, with D tentatively TRBD1 or TRBD2 (5 bases each). The sequence was collected from an adult with an advanced solid tumor such as melanoma, head and neck, liver or kidney cancer. The CDR3 loop is CASSLRGQETQYF. The DNA of the CDR3 is TGCGCCAGCAGCTTGCGGGGCCAGGAGACCCAGTACTTC.